The entry below describes one TCR beta chain. The CDR3 is 15 amino acids. CDR1 is MNHEY, CDR2 SMNVEV, per germline (reference sequence). V gave up 4 bases and J gave up 11 bases, with 22 bases separating them. With a J-beta primer mix and a sample-barcoded 5' primer, a second PCR ran roughly 7 to 11 cycles. TCRdb ran MiXCR on the 5' RACE reads and lists one entry per CDR3 protein. The sample yields some 1.4 million distinct CDR3 sequences, around 39% seen once. This entry comes from a study of blood T cells in healthy people across ages. The people who gave samples were healthy Caucasians from Russia, aged about 6 to 95. Collection of around 10 milliliters of peripheral blood was performed for each donor. Isolated PBMCs totaled at least 6 million in each sample.

The sequence derives from a woman between 18 and 29 years old in good health. The sample was blood. The chain uses TRBV27 and TRBJ2-3; TRBD1 is a possible D gene (5 bases). The CDR3 nucleotides are TGTGCCAGCAGTTCAACTCTTTTGACAGCCAAGGGGCAGTATTTT. This codes for CASSSTLLTAKGQYF.